Only a few counts were recorded for the clone carrying this TCR beta chain. Generated by immunoSEQ multiplex PCR, the TCRdb table keeps only in-frame clones and is missing some. The sample lists more than 100,000 clones, 89% occurring once. CDR3 length: 14 amino acids. The germline V and J ends were trimmed by 10 bases and 4 bases, with 18 bases remaining between them. Germline lookup yields CDR1 SGHTS and CDR2 YDEGEE. This sample stems from a study of control samples from healthy donors and cancer patients. This TCR was recovered from a man in his fifties or sixties with head and neck cancer. The chain employs TRBV5-8 and TRBJ2-1; possibly TRBD2 for D (5 bases). The source material was PBMCs. As DNA, the CDR3 is TGTGCCGAAGAGGGTACGGGAATTTACAATGAGCAGTTCTTC. This gives the protein CAEEGTGIYNEQFF.